These T cell receptor beta chains were read from a single sample in a study of T cells in Graves' hyperthyroidism and ophthalmopathy. TCRdb fed the multiplex PCR reads into MiXCR, producing one record per CDR3 protein. This table has about 200,000 distinct CDR3 sequences, about a sixth appearing once. Sequencing was done on a sample of blood. The receptors were sampled from a woman aged 45-65 years with Graves' hyperthyroidism. CDR3s include the opening cysteine and the closing phenylalanine or tryptophan. Each record gives: D gene, J gene, V gene, CDR3 protein. D genes are given only for firm matches.

D: .; J: TRBJ2-3; V: TRBV20-1; CDR3: CSASNRLTDTQYF
D: .; J: TRBJ1-2; V: TRBV28; CDR3: CASSLLGLRSSARQDGYTF
D: .; J: TRBJ1-2; V: TRBV7-2; CDR3: CASSLGGAGDNGYTF
D: TRBD1; J: TRBJ2-7; V: TRBV6-1; CDR3: CASLQGLSYEQYF
D: TRBD1; J: TRBJ1-4; V: TRBV12-3/TRBV12-4; CDR3: CASSRDRVNEKLFF
D: .; J: TRBJ2-6; V: TRBV19; CDR3: CASRTEPPGSLSGANVLTF
D: .; J: TRBJ1-2; V: TRBV29-1; CDR3: CSVVGASAGYTF
D: .; J: TRBJ2-3; V: TRBV9; CDR3: CASSAGISTDTQYF
D: .; J: TRBJ2-3; V: TRBV5-1; CDR3: CASSLALGRDTQYF
D: .; J: TRBJ2-2; V: TRBV10-1; CDR3: CASSDRVTGELFF
D: .; J: TRBJ2-1; V: TRBV6-1; CDR3: CASSPRLGYNEQFF
D: TRBD2; J: TRBJ2-3; V: TRBV28; CDR3: CASSPGSAGEVGTMRTDTQYF
D: .; J: TRBJ2-1; V: TRBV7-3; CDR3: CASSLGYLSSYNEQFF
D: .; J: TRBJ1-1; V: TRBV28; CDR3: CASSFQKGAFF
D: .; J: TRBJ2-7; V: TRBV29-1; CDR3: CSARIGSEQYF
D: TRBD1; J: TRBJ2-7; V: TRBV2; CDR3: CASSPGQGFQQYF
D: .; J: TRBJ2-1; V: TRBV2; CDR3: CATKTEQFF
D: .; J: TRBJ1-1; V: TRBV11-3; CDR3: CASSFSVSTEAFF
D: TRBD1; J: TRBJ2-7; V: TRBV27; CDR3: CASSLRPRGTGVEQYF
D: .; J: TRBJ2-7; V: TRBV28; CDR3: CASSLAYEQYF
D: TRBD1; J: TRBJ1-6; V: TRBV19; CDR3: CASNEQGRLNSPLDF
D: TRBD2; J: TRBJ2-1; V: TRBV6-1; CDR3: CASSVSSGGFYNEQFF
D: .; J: TRBJ2-7; V: TRBV20-1; CDR3: CSARDSGERERYEQYF
D: .; J: TRBJ1-2; V: TRBV28; CDR3: CASTSEGDYGYTF
D: TRBD1; J: TRBJ1-3; V: TRBV5-1; CDR3: CASSSGTGTRVYGNTIYF
D: .; J: TRBJ2-7; V: TRBV4-1; CDR3: CASSQDATIAYEQYF
D: .; J: TRBJ2-7; V: TRBV18; CDR3: CASSPFRDSGTYEQYF
D: TRBD2; J: TRBJ2-2; V: TRBV24-1; CDR3: CATSGGLDTGELFF
D: .; J: TRBJ2-7; V: TRBV2; CDR3: CASSQGGYEQYF
D: TRBD1; J: TRBJ1-3; V: TRBV5-8; CDR3: CASSFITGDTIYF
D: TRBD1; J: TRBJ2-4; V: TRBV7-9; CDR3: CASSIGTGNTKNIQYF
D: TRBD2; J: TRBJ2-1; V: TRBV29-1; CDR3: CSVRSGMGGSYNEQFF
D: TRBD1; J: TRBJ1-2; V: TRBV2; CDR3: CASSDGQGGGYTF
D: .; J: TRBJ1-2; V: TRBV28; CDR3: CASSIPGGGLLYGYTF
D: TRBD1; J: TRBJ1-5; V: TRBV20-1; CDR3: CSARAGHFTGGQAGQPQHF
D: .; J: TRBJ2-1; V: TRBV18; CDR3: CASPPRGSTYNEQFF
D: .; J: TRBJ1-2; V: TRBV7-2; CDR3: CASSLAGMADPVASNGYTF
D: .; J: TRBJ1-1; V: TRBV6-1; CDR3: CASSEDWTVNTEAFF
D: .; J: TRBJ2-1; V: TRBV12-5; CDR3: CASAPSYNEQFF
D: .; J: TRBJ2-5; V: TRBV24-1; CDR3: CATSDQSAYQETQYF
D: .; J: TRBJ2-7; V: TRBV13; CDR3: CASSFSLPARVGNEQYF
D: TRBD1; J: TRBJ1-3; V: TRBV11-2; CDR3: CASSLPRGQPSGNTIYF
D: TRBD1; J: TRBJ2-3; V: TRBV2; CDR3: CASSGYNEMGVTGDRTDTQYF
D: TRBD1; J: TRBJ1-3; V: TRBV19; CDR3: CASRAHRGAGNTIYF
D: TRBD1; J: TRBJ1-1; V: TRBV28; CDR3: CASRYTGGGAEAFF
D: .; J: TRBJ2-1; V: TRBV27; CDR3: CASSPVPVGEQFF
D: .; J: TRBJ1-5; V: TRBV12-3/TRBV12-4; CDR3: CASSLDSYSNQPQHF
D: TRBD1; J: TRBJ1-5; V: TRBV6-1; CDR3: CASGLGQVFQPQHF
D: .; J: TRBJ1-1; V: TRBV12-5; CDR3: CASASANWDTPEAFF
D: TRBD1; J: TRBJ2-7; V: TRBV27; CDR3: CASSSLTGTGALEQYF
D: .; J: TRBJ2-7; V: TRBV15; CDR3: CATSRSTTLSYEQYF
D: TRBD2; J: TRBJ2-1; V: TRBV12-3/TRBV12-4; CDR3: CASSLVAGAPKNEQFF
D: TRBD1; J: TRBJ1-4; V: TRBV12-3/TRBV12-4; CDR3: CASSGTASDEKLFF
D: .; J: TRBJ1-1; V: TRBV4-2; CDR3: CASSQDVPGDTEAFF
D: .; J: TRBJ2-7; V: TRBV30; CDR3: CAWKDTYEQYF
D: .; J: TRBJ1-4; V: TRBV10-3; CDR3: CATQGRPNEKLFF
D: .; J: TRBJ2-7; V: TRBV28; CDR3: CASSPAGPTDSYEQYF
D: .; J: TRBJ1-6; V: TRBV18; CDR3: CASSAGLNSPLHF
D: .; J: TRBJ1-4; V: TRBV12-3/TRBV12-4; CDR3: CASRANEKLFF
D: .; J: TRBJ2-5; V: TRBV7-9; CDR3: CASSFPLMGKETQYF